This T cell receptor beta chain was captured by sequencing in a study of blood T cell repertoires in COVID-19. In the study overall: The United States, Italy and Spain provided the acute and convalescent COVID-19 samples.

The cohort comprised adults aged about 18 to 89 years residing in some 24 US areas. Original methodology: By means of reference gene primer amplification, nucleated cell counts were estimated. Measured with immunoSEQ multiplex PCR; TCRdb has only the in-frame clones, and not every one. That table furnishes V, J and clone size, whereas the DNA furnished D and trimming. The sample shows 300,000 to 400,000 clones, 80% to 90% of them seen only once. CDR1 and CDR2 from the germline V gene are MDHEN and SYDVKM. Germline trimming cut 7 bases from V and 9 bases from J; bases unmatched to any gene: 9. CDR3 size: 13 residues.

This TCR derives from a woman aged 40 to 50 with acute COVID-19. The chain carries TRBV28 and TRBJ2-3; 8 nucleotides line up with TRBD2. Input material: PBMCs or T cells enriched from blood (not recorded which). The CDR3 bases are TGTGCCAGCATGGGGTATCAGCGGGAGACGCAGTATTTT. This gives the protein CASMGYQRETQYF. Complete variable domain (other parts from reference TRBV28 and TRBJ2-3): DVKVTQSSRYLVKRTGEKVFLECVQDMDHENMFWYRQDPGLGLRLIYFSYDVKMKEKGDIPEGYSVSREKKERFSLILESASTNQTSMYLCASMGYQRETQYFGPGTRLTVL.